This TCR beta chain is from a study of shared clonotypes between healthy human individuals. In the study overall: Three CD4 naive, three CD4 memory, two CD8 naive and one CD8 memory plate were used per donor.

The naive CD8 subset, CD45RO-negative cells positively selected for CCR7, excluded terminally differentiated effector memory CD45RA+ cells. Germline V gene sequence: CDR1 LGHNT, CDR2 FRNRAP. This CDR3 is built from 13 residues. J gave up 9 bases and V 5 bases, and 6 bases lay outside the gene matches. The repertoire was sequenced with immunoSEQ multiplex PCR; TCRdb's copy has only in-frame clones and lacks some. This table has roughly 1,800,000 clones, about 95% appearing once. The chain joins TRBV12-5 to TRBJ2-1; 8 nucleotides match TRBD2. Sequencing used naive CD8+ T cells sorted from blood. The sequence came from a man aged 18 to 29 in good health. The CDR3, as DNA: TGTGCTAGTGGTAGCGGGAGTGGTACTGAGCAGTTCTTC. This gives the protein CASGSGSGTEQFF.